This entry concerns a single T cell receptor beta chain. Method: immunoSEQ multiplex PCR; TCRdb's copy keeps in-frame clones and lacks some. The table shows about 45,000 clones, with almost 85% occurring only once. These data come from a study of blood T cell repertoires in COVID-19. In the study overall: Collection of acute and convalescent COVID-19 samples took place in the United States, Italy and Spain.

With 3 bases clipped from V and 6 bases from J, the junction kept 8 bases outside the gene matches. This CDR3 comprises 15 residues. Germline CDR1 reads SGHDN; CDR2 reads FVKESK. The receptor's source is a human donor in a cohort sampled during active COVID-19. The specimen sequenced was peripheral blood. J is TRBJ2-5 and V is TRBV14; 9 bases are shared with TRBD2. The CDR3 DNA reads TGTGCCAGCAGCCAGCGGGAGGGCCAGTCAAAGACCCAGTACTTC. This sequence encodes CASSQREGQSKTQYF.